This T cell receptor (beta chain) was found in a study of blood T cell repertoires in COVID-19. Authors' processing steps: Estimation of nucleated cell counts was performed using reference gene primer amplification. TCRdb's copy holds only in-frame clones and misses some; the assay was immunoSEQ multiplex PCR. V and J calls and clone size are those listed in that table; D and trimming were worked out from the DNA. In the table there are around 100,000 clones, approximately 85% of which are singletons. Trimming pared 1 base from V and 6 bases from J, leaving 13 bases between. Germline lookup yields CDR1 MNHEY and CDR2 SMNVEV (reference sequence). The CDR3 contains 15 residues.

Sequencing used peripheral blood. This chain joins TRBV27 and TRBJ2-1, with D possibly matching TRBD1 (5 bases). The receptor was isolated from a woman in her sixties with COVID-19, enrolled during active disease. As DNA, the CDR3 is TGTGCCAGCAGTTTATTGGACAACCCCGTCAATGAGCAGTTCTTC. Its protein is CASSLLDNPVNEQFF.